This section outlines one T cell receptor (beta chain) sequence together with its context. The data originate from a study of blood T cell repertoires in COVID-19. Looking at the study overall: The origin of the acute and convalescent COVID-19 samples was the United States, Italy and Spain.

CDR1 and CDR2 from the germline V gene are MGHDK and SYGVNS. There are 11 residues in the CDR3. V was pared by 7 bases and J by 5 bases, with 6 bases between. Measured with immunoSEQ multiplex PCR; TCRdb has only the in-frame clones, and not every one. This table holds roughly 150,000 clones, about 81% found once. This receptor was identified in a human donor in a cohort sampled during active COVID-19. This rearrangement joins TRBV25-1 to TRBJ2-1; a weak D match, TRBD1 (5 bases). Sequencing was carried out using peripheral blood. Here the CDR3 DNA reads TGTGCCAGCACACAGGACAATGAGCAGTTCTTC. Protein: CASTQDNEQFF.